Listed here are 27 T cell receptor beta chains from one sample, sequenced in a study of graft-versus-host responses after intestinal transplantation. The protocol was immunoSEQ multiplex PCR, while the TCRdb copy is restricted to in-frame clones and leaves out a portion. The sample holds some 120,000 clones, approximately 93% seen once. Their specific antigens are unknown. This specimen consisted of unstimulated CD8+ T cells sorted from spleen or lymph node cells, obtained before transplant. The receptors here all came from a human donor who was the organ donor for an intestinal transplant.

A single count supports this clone. The chain carries TRBV19 and TRBJ1-1; possible D gene TRBD1, 5 bases. CDR1 is LNHDA and CDR2 is SQIVND in the germline V gene (reference sequence). The CDR3 extends over 16 amino acids. V lost 5 bases and J lost 2, with 18 bases in between. The CDR3 spells CASSFPGRTYNTEAFF. The CDR3 nucleotides are TGTGCCAGTAGTTTCCCGGGTCGGACATACAACACTGAAGCTTTCTTT.

The chain is built from TRBV5-1 and TRBJ2-5, with TRBD1 as a possible D gene (5 bases). Germline loops: CDR1 SGHRS, CDR2 YFSETQ. V lost 4 bases to trimming and J lost 2 bases, with 9 bases between them. The CDR3 is made up of 13 amino acids. CDR3 residues: CASSTTVQETQYF. The CDR3 DNA follows: TGCGCCAGCAGCACGACAGTGCAAGAGACCCAGTACTTC.

V gene TRBV5-6 combines with J gene TRBJ2-1; TRBD1 matches 8 bases. V dropped 2 bases and J dropped 6; count of bases not matched to a gene: 7. Germline CDR1 reads SGHDT; CDR2 reads YYEEEE. CDR3 length: 15 residues. CDR3 nucleotides: TGTGCCAGCAGCTTCGGGACAGGTTTGATCAATGAGCAGTTCTTC. This codes for CASSFGTGLINEQFF.

The chain links TRBV19 to TRBJ1-4; weak D call: TRBD1 (5 bases). V lost 6 bases and J 5 bases, leaving 16 bases between the germline ends. Germline CDR1 is LNHDA and CDR2 is SQIVND (reference sequence). This CDR3 contains 15 residues. The CDR3 nucleotides are TGTGCCAGTAGCTCATATGGACACCTGAATGAAAAACTGTTTTTT. Its translation: CASSSYGHLNEKLFF.

This chain connects TRBV19 to TRBJ2-1; unclear D gene. Trimming left V 1 base short and J 0 bases short, with 7 bases between. CDR3 length: 15 amino acids. CDR1 is LNHDA, CDR2 SQIVND, per germline (reference sequence). Here the CDR3 DNA reads TGTGCCAGTAGTATAGGGGCCTTCTCCTACAATGAGCAGTTCTTC. This translates into CASSIGAFSYNEQFF. Together with reference TRBV19 and TRBJ2-1, the CDR3 gives the full variable domain: DGGITQSPKYLFRKEGQNVTLSCEQNLNHDAMYWYRQDPGQGLRLIYYSQIVNDFQKGDIAEGYSVSREKKESFPLTVTSAQKNPTAFYLCASSIGAFSYNEQFFGPGTRLTVL.

The chain combines TRBV9 with TRBJ2-3; 8 positions match TRBD2. V lost 4 bases, J lost 4 bases, and 20 bases stayed unmatched. CDR3 length: 19 residues. Germline CDR1 SGDLS, CDR2 YYNGEE. This CDR3 is CASSPTKLAGRDMADTQYF. The CDR3 DNA reads as TGTGCCAGCAGCCCAACAAAATTAGCGGGACGGGACATGGCAGATACGCAGTATTTT.

The chain links TRBV5-1 to TRBJ2-7, with a tentative D call TRBD2 (5 bases). V lost 4 bases and J lost 6, with 11 bases in between. Germline V gene lookup returns CDR1 SGHRS and CDR2 YFSETQ. The CDR3 is made up of 12 amino acids. This chain's CDR3 is CASSPRGSEQYF. The CDR3 bases are TGCGCCAGCAGCCCGAGAGGGTCCGAGCAGTACTTC.

The V gene is TRBV6-1, the J gene TRBJ2-1; D not certain. Germline V CDR1 and CDR2: MNHNS, SASEGT. V was pared by 2 bases and J by 3 bases, with 11 bases between. The CDR3 extends over 15 amino acids. CDR3 nucleotide sequence: TGTGCCAGCAGTGAAAGGGTAAATTACTACAATGAGCAGTTCTTC. This gives the protein CASSERVNYYNEQFF.

This chain joins TRBV10-1 and TRBJ1-4; D is possibly TRBD1 (5 bases). The V gene lost 10 bases and the J gene lost 4 bases, with 13 bases spanning the gap. Germline V lookup: CDR1 WNHNN, CDR2 SYGVQD (reference sequence). The CDR3 has 13 residues. As DNA, the CDR3 is TGCGCCACCAGGGACGGTTTTAATGAAAAACTGTTTTTT. It encodes CATRDGFNEKLFF.

The V gene is TRBV7-9, the J gene TRBJ1-4; TRBD1 might be the D (5 bases). This CDR3 has 12 residues. Trimming pared 4 bases from V and 8 bases from J, leaving 8 bases between. The germline V gene has CDR1 SEHNR and CDR2 FQNEAQ (reference sequence). DNA for the CDR3: TGTGCCAGCAGCTGGGACTGGGAAAAACTGTTTTTT. Translating gives CASSWDWEKLFF.

V and J are TRBV30 and TRBJ1-2; the D gene is possibly TRBD1 (5 bases). Germline lookup yields CDR1 GTSNPN and CDR2 SVGIG (reference sequence). V was shortened by 2 bases and J by 8 bases, with 15 bases between the two germline ends. This CDR3 region has 13 residues. CDR3 region: CAWSLMGGEGYTF. The DNA of the CDR3 is TGTGCCTGGAGTTTGATGGGGGGTGAAGGCTACACCTTC.

The J gene is TRBJ2-2, the V gene TRBV7-6; D is unresolved. The V end lost 6 bases, the J end lost 2 bases, and 7 bases lay between the germline ends. CDR3 length: 13 amino acids. Germline lookup yields CDR1 SGHVS and CDR2 FNYEAQ. The CDR3 spells CASRDLNTGELFF. CDR3 coding DNA: TGTGCCAGCAGGGACCTTAACACCGGGGAGCTGTTTTTT.

The CDR3 DNA reads as TGCGCCAGCAGCCAAGATTCGTTAGGTAGGGACAGTCCCTACGAGCAGTACTTC. It encodes CASSQDSLGRDSPYEQYF. The V call is TRBV4-1, the J call TRBJ2-7; 7 bases fit TRBD1. The CDR3 runs 18 residues. V was clipped by 0 bases and J by 2 bases; unmatched bases: 13. CDR1 is MGHRA and CDR2 is YSYEKL in the germline V gene.

This rearrangement joins TRBV28 to TRBJ2-5; TRBD1 matches 8 bases. Germline V gene data show CDR1 as MDHEN and CDR2 as SYDVKM. The CDR3 contains 14 residues. V shed 6 bases, J shed 1 base, and the junction held 4 bases outside the gene matches. CDR3 in amino acids: CASSNRGAQETQYF. CDR3 bases: TGTGCCAGCAGCAACAGGGGGGCCCAAGAGACCCAGTACTTC. Filled out from reference TRBV28 and TRBJ2-5, the complete variable domain reads DVKVTQSSRYLVKRTGEKVFLECVQDMDHENMFWYRQDPGLGLRLIYFSYDVKMKEKGDIPEGYSVSREKKERFSLILESASTNQTSMYLCASSNRGAQETQYFGPGTRLLVL.

The chain recombines TRBV6-5 with TRBJ1-5; D perhaps matches TRBD1 (6 bases). V lost 6 bases to trimming and J lost 8 bases, with 17 bases between them. CDR1 and CDR2 from the germline V gene are MNHEY and SVGAGI. The CDR3 is 14 residues long. The CDR3 nucleotides read TGTGCCAGCAGCCGAGACGGACAGAATAAGCCCCAGCATTTT. This encodes CASSRDGQNKPQHF.

V usage is TRBV4-1 and J usage is TRBJ2-7; 7 bases match TRBD2. Germline V gene sequence: CDR1 MGHRA, CDR2 YSYEKL. CDR3 size: 16 residues. V lost 0 bases and J lost 0; bases outside the gene matches: 5. CDR3 in amino acids: CASSQEPSGISYEQYF. DNA of the CDR3: TGCGCCAGCAGCCAAGAGCCCAGCGGGATCTCCTACGAGCAGTACTTC.

The CDR3 sequence is CASSALGGQYF. CDR3 DNA: TGTGCCAGTAGTGCTCTAGGGGGGCAGTATTTT. This chain links TRBV19 with TRBJ2-3, with a possible D match to TRBD1 (6 bases). V dropped 5 bases and J dropped 11 bases, with 11 bases sitting between them. Germline lookup yields CDR1 LNHDA and CDR2 SQIVND (reference sequence). This CDR3 region has 11 residues.

This clone appeared once. CDR3 residues: CASNGDRDETQYF. The CDR3, as DNA: TGTGCCAGCAACGGGGACAGGGATGAGACCCAGTACTTC. The chain is built from TRBV6-5 and TRBJ2-5, with 9 positions matching TRBD1. V was pared by 7 bases and J by 5 bases, with 5 bases of the junction left unmatched. Germline V gene sequence: CDR1 MNHEY, CDR2 SVGAGI. CDR3 length: 13 amino acids.

The chain uses TRBV19 and TRBJ2-2; no clear D gene. The germline V and J ends were trimmed by 3 bases and 8 bases, with 4 bases remaining between them. This CDR3 is 11 amino acids long. Germline values: CDR1 LNHDA, CDR2 SQIVND (reference sequence). CDR3 sequence: CASSIKGELFF. The CDR3 coding sequence is TGTGCCAGTAGTATCAAGGGGGAGCTGTTTTTT. Full variable domain (remainder filled in from reference TRBV19 and TRBJ2-2): DGGITQSPKYLFRKEGQNVTLSCEQNLNHDAMYWYRQDPGQGLRLIYYSQIVNDFQKGDIAEGYSVSREKKESFPLTVTSAQKNPTAFYLCASSIKGELFFGEGSRLTVL.

This clone came up a few times. The chain joins TRBV5-4 to TRBJ1-4; no definite D call. Germline assignment: CDR1 SGHNT and CDR2 YYREEE (reference sequence). The CDR3 runs 13 residues. V gave up 4 bases and J gave up 3 bases, with 7 bases separating them. The CDR3 sequence: CASSQTPNEKLFF. The CDR3 coding sequence is TGTGCCAGCAGCCAGACTCCTAATGAAAAACTGTTTTTT.

The V gene is TRBV7-9, the J gene TRBJ2-1; a possible D gene is TRBD1 (5 bases). From germline, CDR1 is SEHNR and CDR2 FQNEAQ (reference sequence). V was shortened by 1 base and J by 6 bases, with 13 bases between the two germline ends. This CDR3 comprises 15 residues. CDR3 loop: CASSLGTSQGNEQFF. CDR3 nucleotides: TGTGCCAGCAGCTTAGGGACCAGCCAGGGCAATGAGCAGTTCTTC.

A few counts support this clone. The chain carries TRBV4-2 and TRBJ1-5, with a tentative D call TRBD1 (6 bases). The V gene lost 0 bases and the J gene lost 5 bases, with 11 bases spanning the gap. CDR3 size: 15 residues. CDR1 LGHNA and CDR2 YNFKEQ come from the germline V gene. The CDR3 region has the DNA TGTGCCAGCAGCCAAGATGGGGGCAGCTATCAGCCCCAGCATTTT. This sequence encodes CASSQDGGSYQPQHF.

The CDR3: CASSPGTRGYTF. In nucleotides, the CDR3 is TGTGCCAGCAGTCCCGGGACCAGGGGCTACACCTTC. The J gene is TRBJ1-2, the V gene TRBV6-5, with D possibly matching TRBD1 (5 bases). The germline CDR1 and CDR2 sequences are MNHEY and SVGAGI. The CDR3 covers 12 residues. Between the trimmed V and J ends, which lost 5 bases and 8 bases, there was a span of 12 bases.

The chain joins TRBV4-3 to TRBJ2-3, with D unclear. The CDR3 extends over 13 amino acids. Trimming pared 1 base from V and 7 bases from J, leaving 9 bases between. Germline assignment: CDR1 LGHNA and CDR2 YSLEER. CDR3 DNA sequence: TGCGCCAGCAGCCAAGGTCTTCTCAATACGCAGTATTTT. Protein sequence: CASSQGLLNTQYF.

The chain carries TRBV4-2 and TRBJ1-1; perhaps TRBD1 as D (6 bases). Germline loops: CDR1 LGHNA, CDR2 YNFKEQ. This CDR3 spans 14 amino acids. V gave up 0 bases and J gave up 3 bases, with 8 bases separating them. The CDR3 reads CASSQEQGHTEAFF. In DNA, the CDR3 is TGTGCCAGCAGCCAAGAACAGGGACACACTGAAGCTTTCTTT.

The V and J genes are TRBV5-1 and TRBJ2-3; TRBD2 agrees at 10 bases. V was pared by 2 bases and J by 4 bases, with 1 base of the junction left unmatched. The CDR3 runs to 14 residues. From germline, CDR1 is SGHRS and CDR2 YFSETQ. As DNA, the CDR3 is TGCGCCAGCAGCTTAGCGGGAGGGCCAGATACGCAGTATTTT. This sequence encodes CASSLAGGPDTQYF. Looking up the rest from reference TRBV5-1 and TRBJ2-3 gives the full variable domain: KAGVTQTPRYLIKTRGQQVTLSCSPISGHRSVSWYQQTPGQGLQFLFEYFSETQRNKGNFPGRFSGRQFSNSRSEMNVSTLELGDSALYLCASSLAGGPDTQYFGPGTRLTVL.

The chain combines TRBV28 with TRBJ2-7; D gene unclear. The CDR3 runs 14 residues. V shed 3 bases and J shed 4 bases, with 13 bases lying between them. From germline, CDR1 is MDHEN and CDR2 SYDVKM. CDR3 protein: CASSLAGAVYEQYF. CDR3 nucleotides: TGTGCCAGCAGTTTGGCAGGCGCGGTGTACGAGCAGTACTTC.